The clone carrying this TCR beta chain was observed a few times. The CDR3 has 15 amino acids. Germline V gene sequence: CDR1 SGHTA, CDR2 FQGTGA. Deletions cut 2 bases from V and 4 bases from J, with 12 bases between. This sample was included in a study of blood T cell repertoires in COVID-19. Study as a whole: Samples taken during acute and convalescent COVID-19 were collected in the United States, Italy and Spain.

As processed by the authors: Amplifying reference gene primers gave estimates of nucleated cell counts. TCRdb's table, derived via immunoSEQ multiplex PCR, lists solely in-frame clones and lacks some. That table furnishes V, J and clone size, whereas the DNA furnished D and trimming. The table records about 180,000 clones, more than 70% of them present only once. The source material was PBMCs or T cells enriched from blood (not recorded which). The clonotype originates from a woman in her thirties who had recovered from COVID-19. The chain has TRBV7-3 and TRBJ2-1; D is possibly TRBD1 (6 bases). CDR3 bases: TGTGCCAGCAGCTTAGCAAGGGGACAATACAATGAGCAGTTCTTC. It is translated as CASSLARGQYNEQFF.